The clone carrying this T cell receptor beta chain was recorded many times. Antigen unknown. V was pared by 8 bases and J by 3 bases, with 5 bases between. The CDR3 totals 11 residues. Aged 18 to 65, the patients had hyperthyroidism that was newly diagnosed and had lasted under 2 months. Orbital computed tomography and thyroid ultrasound, together with serum TRAb and thyroxine and clinical symptoms, were used for diagnoses. The sample originates from a study of T cells in Graves' hyperthyroidism and ophthalmopathy. Whole-study findings and limits: In blood, most of the thyroid clonotypes expanded above 0.001 were also present. Model-based prediction identified ophthalmopathy a median around 6.5 months prior to its onset.

TCR beta CDR3 regions were amplified from RNA transcripts. HTBI primers were employed in a first-round RT-PCR of the TCR CDR3. TCRdb re-called the multiplex PCR reads through MiXCR, storing one row per CDR3 protein. The data hold 560,000 or so distinct CDR3 sequences, with just over 45% observed a single time. The V and J genes are TRBV12-3 or TRBV12-4 and TRBJ1-5; no clear D gene. Sample: peripheral blood or thyroid tissue (not recorded which). This clonotype was obtained from a woman aged 18-29 years with Graves' hyperthyroidism. The CDR3 loop is CASGDNQPQHF. The CDR3 coding sequence is TGTGCCAGCGGGGACAATCAGCCCCAGCATTTT.